One sample yielded the 30 T cell receptor beta chains listed below, sequenced in a study of blood T cells in healthy people across ages. For the second PCR, which ran for roughly 7 to 11 cycles, a sample-barcoded 5' primer and a J-beta primer mix were used. TCRdb passed the 5' RACE reads through MiXCR, listing each CDR3 protein once. In the table there are roughly 1,800,000 distinct CDR3 sequences, just under 50% of which are singletons. Sequenced: blood. The receptors were sampled from a woman aged 40 to 49 in good health.

This rearrangement joins TRBV4-2 to TRBJ2-5; tentative D call: TRBD2 (6 bases). This CDR3 has 14 amino acids. V was shortened by 0 bases and J by 6 bases, with 11 bases between the two germline ends. Germline-derived CDR1 and CDR2 are LGHNA and YNFKEQ. This CDR3 reads CASSQEGLAKTQYF. In DNA form, the CDR3 reads TGTGCCAGCAGCCAAGAAGGTCTAGCGAAGACCCAGTACTTC.

This clonotype was detected many times. V is TRBV7-9 and J is TRBJ1-2; TRBD1 matches 7 bases. The CDR3 consists of 11 residues. Germline V gives CDR1 SEHNR, CDR2 FQNEAQ (reference sequence). V shed 6 bases and J 6 bases; nucleotides not matched to a gene: 1. CDR3 in amino acids: CASRTGDGYTF. CDR3 nucleotides: TGTGCCAGCAGAACAGGGGATGGCTACACCTTC.

The rearrangement links TRBV7-9 to TRBJ2-5; D is perhaps TRBD2 (5 bases). The ends were cut back, 2 bases at V and 4 bases at J, with 14 bases in the middle. CDR1 and CDR2 from the germline V gene are SEHNR and FQNEAQ (reference sequence). The CDR3 covers 15 residues. The CDR3 spells CASSLKAGGLETQYF. As DNA, the CDR3 is TGTGCCAGCAGCTTAAAGGCAGGAGGCTTAGAGACCCAGTACTTC.

This clonotype was observed once. V gene TRBV15 combines with J gene TRBJ2-7; D remains ambiguous. The CDR3 is 14 residues long. The V gene lost 1 base and the J gene lost 3 bases, with 10 bases spanning the gap. Germline V gene data show CDR1 as LNHNV and CDR2 as YYDKDF (reference sequence). The CDR3 DNA reads as TGTGCCACCAGCAGAGGCGGTAATAACTACGAGCAGTACTTC. Translation gives CATSRGGNNYEQYF.

This sequence joins TRBV7-9 and TRBJ1-2, with D possibly TRBD1 on 5 matching bases. The CDR3 contains 15 residues. Trimming left V 5 bases short and J 0 bases short, with 13 bases between. Germline V gives CDR1 SEHNR, CDR2 FQNEAQ (reference sequence). CDR3 region: CASSTKGQANYGYTF. The DNA for the CDR3 is TGTGCCAGCAGCACAAAGGGGCAAGCTAACTATGGCTACACCTTC.

The V call is TRBV20-1, the J call TRBJ2-7, with 7 bases that match TRBD1. The CDR3 sequence is 13 residues long. Germline CDR1 reads DFQATT; CDR2 reads SNEGSKA (reference sequence). Trimming at V came to 3 bases and at J to 5 bases, leaving 7 bases not matched to a gene. The chain's CDR3 is CSASYTTGNEQYF. In DNA, the CDR3 is TGCAGTGCTAGTTATACGACAGGGAACGAGCAGTACTTC.

The chain is built from TRBV6-6 and TRBJ2-7, with a tentative D call TRBD1 (6 bases). V was trimmed by 7 bases and J by 4 bases, leaving 14 bases between them. The CDR3 sequence is 13 residues long. The germline gives CDR1 MNHNY, CDR2 SVGAGI (reference sequence). CDR3 residues: CASKTGFLYEQYF. The CDR3 nucleotides read TGTGCCAGCAAAACAGGGTTCCTTTACGAGCAGTACTTC.

This rearrangement joins TRBV2 to TRBJ2-3; D ambiguous. Deletions cut 7 bases from V and 7 bases from J, with 12 bases between. Germline V gene sequence: CDR1 SNHLY, CDR2 FYNNEI. CDR3 length: 12 residues. The CDR3 is CASNKYPNTQYF. The CDR3 DNA sequence: TGTGCCAGCAATAAGTATCCCAATACGCAGTATTTT.

This clonotype turned up a few times. V usage is TRBV7-2 and J usage is TRBJ1-2; 7 bases align to TRBD1. Unmatched junction bases numbered 6, after V lost 5 bases and J lost 6 bases. The CDR3 contains 13 residues. Per germline, CDR1 SGHTA and CDR2 FQGNSA. The CDR3 protein is CASSLQGVDGYTF. CDR3 in DNA: TGTGCCAGCAGCCTCCAGGGGGTCGATGGCTACACCTTC.

This clonotype was observed a few times. The V and J genes are TRBV6-6 and TRBJ2-7; 11 bases are a match to TRBD1. The CDR3 is 14 amino acids. CDR1 and CDR2 (germline): MNHNY, SVGAGI (reference sequence). The trim removed 7 bases at V and 6 bases at J, leaving 8 bases unmatched. The CDR3 sequence: CASTQDRGPTEQYF. CDR3 bases: TGTGCCAGCACCCAGGACAGGGGGCCCACCGAGCAGTACTTC.

This clonotype came up a few times. The chain is built from TRBV7-8 and TRBJ2-1; D gene uncertain. Germline V gives CDR1 SGHVS, CDR2 FQNEAQ. There are 17 residues in the CDR3. With 1 base removed from V and 0 bases from J, the gap between germline ends came to 13 bases. CDR3 bases: TGTGCCAGCAGCTTAGGCCCAACCCCGGGCTCCTACAATGAGCAGTTCTTC. Protein: CASSLGPTPGSYNEQFF. Variable domain in full (rest from reference TRBV7-8 and TRBJ2-1): GAGVSQSPRYKVAKRGQDVALRCDPISGHVSLFWYQQALGQGPEFLTYFQNEAQLDKSGLPSDRFFAERPEGSVSTLKIQRTQQEDSAVYLCASSLGPTPGSYNEQFFGPGTRLTVL.

J is TRBJ2-1 and V is TRBV20-1; D might be TRBD1 (5 bases). This CDR3 has 12 amino acids. V was pared by 2 bases and J by 8 bases, with 10 bases between. Germline loops: CDR1 DFQATT, CDR2 SNEGSKA (reference sequence). CDR3: CSARQWGHEQFF. The CDR3 nucleotides are TGCAGTGCTAGACAATGGGGCCATGAGCAGTTCTTC.

V gene TRBV29-1 combines with J gene TRBJ1-2, with D possibly being TRBD1 (6 bases). Trimming took 3 bases from V and 6 from J, leaving 14 bases between them. CDR1 and CDR2 (germline): SQVTM, ANQGSEA. The CDR3 has 13 residues. The CDR3 protein is CSVDPQGLNGYTF. CDR3 DNA sequence: TGCAGCGTTGATCCCCAGGGGCTAAATGGCTACACCTTC.

The genes are TRBV7-8 and TRBJ2-5, with 10 bases fitting TRBD1. CDR1 SGHVS and CDR2 FQNEAQ come from the germline V gene. The trim removed 5 bases at V and 2 bases at J, leaving 11 bases unmatched. This CDR3 comprises 17 residues. The CDR3 DNA sequence: TGTGCCAGCAGCCGGAGAAGGGACAGGGGACTTCAAGAGACCCAGTACTTC. This translates into CASSRRRDRGLQETQYF.

The chain employs TRBV7-9 and TRBJ2-4; 8 bases line up with TRBD2. The J call is in doubt because the DNA end fits TRBJ2-7 better. Germline V gene lookup returns CDR1 SEHNR and CDR2 FQNEAQ (reference sequence). The CDR3 is 18 residues long. The CDR3 loop is CASSSRGGTGTTGYEQYF. CDR3 DNA sequence: TGTGCCAGCAGCTCACGCGGGGGGACCGGGACTACCGGCTACGAGCAGTACTTC.

This clonotype turned up a few times. The CDR3 bases are TGCAGTGCTAGCTTGCGGTGGGACCTCCCCGAGCAGTTCTTC. Its protein is CSASLRWDLPEQFF. V is TRBV20-1 and J is TRBJ2-1; D may correspond to TRBD1 or TRBD2 (5 bases each). Trimming took off 3 bases at V and 10 bases at J, with 19 bases between the two ends. This CDR3 has 14 amino acids. The germline V gene encodes CDR1 DFQATT and CDR2 SNEGSKA (reference sequence).

There are a few counts of this clonotype. The CDR3 DNA sequence: TGTGCCAGCAGTTTGGGCGGGATTTCCTCCTACGAGCAGTACTTC. It yields the protein CASSLGGISSYEQYF. The chain links TRBV6-2 or TRBV6-3 to TRBJ2-7; TRBD2 is a possible D gene (6 bases). This CDR3 spans 15 amino acids. Trimming pared 4 bases from V and 0 bases from J, leaving 13 bases between. Germline V CDR1 and CDR2: MNHEY, SVGEGT.

This rearrangement joins TRBV5-1 to TRBJ1-2, with 7 bases lining up with TRBD1. Per germline, CDR1 SGHRS and CDR2 YFSETQ. Trimming removed 2 bases from V and 2 bases from J; junction bases left unmatched: 15. The CDR3 totals 18 residues. This CDR3 is CASSLIGQAVVGNYGYTF. The CDR3 DNA reads as TGCGCCAGCAGCTTAATAGGACAGGCTGTCGTGGGGAACTATGGCTACACCTTC.

The chain links TRBV20-1 to TRBJ1-4; no clear D gene. This CDR3 has 13 amino acids. The V gene lost 3 bases and the J gene lost 5 bases, with 10 bases spanning the gap. Germline CDR1 reads DFQATT; CDR2 reads SNEGSKA (reference sequence). The CDR3 is CSASTGSNEKLFF. The CDR3 coding sequence is TGCAGTGCTAGCACGGGATCGAATGAAAAACTGTTTTTT.

The chain uses TRBV12-3 or TRBV12-4 and TRBJ1-6; 7 bases match TRBD1. Trimming removed 8 bases from V and 7 bases from J; junction bases left unmatched: 8. The CDR3 covers 14 residues. The CDR3 DNA reads as TGTGCCAGCCATCGACAGGGATTGAATTCACCCCTCCACTTT. Amino acids: CASHRQGLNSPLHF.

This clonotype showed up many times. V usage is TRBV15 and J usage is TRBJ2-1; D tentatively reads TRBD1 or TRBD2 (5 bases each). Germline lookup yields CDR1 LNHNV and CDR2 YYDKDF (reference sequence). This CDR3 contains 16 residues. With 0 bases removed from V and 4 bases from J, the gap between germline ends came to 13 bases. The CDR3 reads CATSREGVPQYNEQFF. CDR3 coding DNA: TGTGCCACCAGCAGAGAGGGGGTGCCCCAGTACAATGAGCAGTTCTTC.

This clonotype was detected ten times or more. The chain combines TRBV20-1 with TRBJ2-7; no clear D gene. Germline CDR1 is DFQATT and CDR2 is SNEGSKA (reference sequence). CDR3 length equals 12 residues. Between the trimmed V and J ends, which lost 6 bases and 0 bases, there was a span of 9 bases. CDR3 bases: TGCAGTGCCACACAGAGCTCCTACGAGCAGTACTTC. This sequence encodes CSATQSSYEQYF.

This chain uses TRBV9 with TRBJ2-3; 9 bases line up with TRBD2. Germline V gene sequence: CDR1 SGDLS, CDR2 YYNGEE. J was trimmed by 7 bases and V by 3 bases; bases with no gene match: 27. The CDR3 runs to 21 residues. CDR3 sequence (DNA): TGTGCCAGCAGCGAGGAAGACAGGGACCGGTCGGGCGGGGGGGCATCAAATACGCAGTATTTT. As protein: CASSEEDRDRSGGGASNTQYF.

In its sample, this clonotype was seen a few times. The chain joins TRBV29-1 to TRBJ2-4; D remains ambiguous. Germline CDR1 and CDR2: SQVTM and ANQGSEA. Trimming removed 6 bases at V and 0 bases at J, with 9 bases between. This CDR3 is built from 13 residues. The CDR3 sequence: CSVITLAKNIQYF. CDR3 DNA: TGCAGCGTGATTACCCTAGCCAAAAACATTCAGTACTTC. The full variable domain, its missing parts supplied by reference TRBV29-1 and TRBJ2-4, is SAVISQKPSRDICQRGTSLTIQCQVDSQVTMMFWYRQQPGQSLTLIATANQGSEATYESGFVIDKFPISRPNLTFSTLTVSNMSPEDSSIYLCSVITLAKNIQYFGAGTRLSVL.

Turning to this clonotype: One end of the junction is discordant with germline, which a read error may explain. The chain joins TRBV7-8 to TRBJ2-6; D is ambiguous. Germline V gene lookup returns CDR1 SGHVS and CDR2 FQNEAQ. The CDR3 is made up of 18 amino acids. The CDR3: CASSLGPAKSSEANVLTF. The CDR3 nucleotides read TGTGCCAGCAGCTTAGGCCCGGCAAAAAGCTCTGAGGCCAACGTCCTGACTTTC. Filled out from reference TRBV7-8 and TRBJ2-6, the complete variable domain reads GAGVSQSPRYKVAKRGQDVALRCDPISGHVSLFWYQQALGQGPEFLTYFQNEAQLDKSGLPSDRFFAERPEGSVSTLKIQRTQQEDSAVYLCASSLGPAKSSEANVLTFGAGSRLTVL.

The V and J genes are TRBV7-9 and TRBJ2-3; D is unclear. This CDR3 is 11 amino acids long. Per the germline V gene, CDR1 is SEHNR and CDR2 is FQNEAQ (reference sequence). V lost 1 base, J lost 7 bases, and 3 bases lay in between. The CDR3 loop is CASSLGHTQYF. The CDR3 DNA sequence: TGTGCCAGCAGCTTAGGCCATACGCAGTATTTT.

CDR3 region: CSARRRVGLGTDTQYF. The CDR3 DNA follows: TGCAGTGCTAGACGGAGGGTTGGGTTGGGCACAGATACGCAGTATTTT. V and J are TRBV20-1 and TRBJ2-3, with D possibly TRBD2 on 6 matching bases. CDR3 length: 16 amino acids. CDR1 is DFQATT and CDR2 is SNEGSKA in the germline V gene (reference sequence). The germline V and J ends were trimmed by 2 bases and 1 base, with 16 bases remaining between them.

This clonotype was counted a few times. The chain recombines TRBV7-2 with TRBJ2-1; 8 positions agree with TRBD1. Per germline, CDR1 SGHTA and CDR2 FQGNSA. V dropped 5 bases and J dropped 6; count of bases not matched to a gene: 9. The CDR3 totals 15 residues. CDR3 residues: CASSPRTGLGNEQFF. The CDR3 region has the DNA TGTGCCAGCAGCCCCAGGACAGGGTTGGGCAATGAGCAGTTCTTC.

This clonotype was counted once. The V and J genes are TRBV28 and TRBJ2-5; 7 nucleotides agree with TRBD1. The ends lost 6 bases at V and 0 bases at J; junction bases unmatched: 7. CDR3 size: 15 residues. Germline CDR1 MDHEN, CDR2 SYDVKM. The CDR3 nucleotides are TGTGCCAGCAGCCATATACAGGGGTACCAAGAGACCCAGTACTTC. Amino acids: CASSHIQGYQETQYF.

This chain connects TRBV20-1 to TRBJ2-3; 10 positions match TRBD2. The trim removed 3 bases at V and 5 bases at J, leaving 11 bases unmatched. The CDR3 runs 16 residues. Germline CDR1 is DFQATT and CDR2 is SNEGSKA (reference sequence). The CDR3 spells CSASGVSGGAGDTQYF. DNA for the CDR3: TGCAGTGCTAGCGGTGTGAGCGGGGGGGCCGGAGATACGCAGTATTTT.